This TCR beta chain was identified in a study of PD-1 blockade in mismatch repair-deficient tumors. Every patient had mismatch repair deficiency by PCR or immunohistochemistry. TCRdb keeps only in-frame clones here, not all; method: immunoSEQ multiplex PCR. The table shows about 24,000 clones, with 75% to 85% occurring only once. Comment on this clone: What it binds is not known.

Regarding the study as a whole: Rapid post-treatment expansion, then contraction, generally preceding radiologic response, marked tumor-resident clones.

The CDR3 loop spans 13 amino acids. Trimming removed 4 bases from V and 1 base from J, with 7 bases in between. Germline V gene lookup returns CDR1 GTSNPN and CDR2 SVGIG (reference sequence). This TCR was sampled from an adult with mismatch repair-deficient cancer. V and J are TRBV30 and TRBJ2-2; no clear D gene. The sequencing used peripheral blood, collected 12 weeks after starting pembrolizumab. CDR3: CAWKVQNTGELFF. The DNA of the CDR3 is TGTGCCTGGAAAGTACAGAACACCGGGGAGCTGTTTTTT. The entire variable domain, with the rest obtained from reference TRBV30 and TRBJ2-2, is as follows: SQTIHQWPATLVQPVGSPLSLECTVEGTSNPNLYWYRQAAGRGLQLLFYSVGIGQISSEVPQNLSASRPQDRQFILSSKKLLLSDSGFYLCAWKVQNTGELFFGEGSRLTVL.